The rows below give T cell receptor beta chains drawn from one sample of a study of T cell changes during pregnancy in multiple sclerosis. Profiled with immunoSEQ multiplex PCR; TCRdb holds only in-frame clones, not every one. The sample consists of 50,000 to 65,000 clones, roughly nine tenths of them appearing once. Sequencing was performed on CD4+ T cells from peripheral blood mononuclear cells, taken in the first trimester of pregnancy. These receptors were obtained from a female donor with multiple sclerosis, enrolled in a pregnancy study. Both conserved end residues are part of each CDR3. The order of the fields is D gene, J gene, CDR3 length, clone size, V gene, CDR3 DNA, CDR3 protein. D genes are given only for firm matches. Clone size is stated in some rows and not others, as once, few, many or a class when expanded.

D: .
J: TRBJ2-1
length: 13
size: .
V: TRBV7-9
DNA: TGTGCCAGCAGCTCAGGACAGTACAATGAGCAGTTCTTC
CDR3: CASSSGQYNEQFF

D: .
J: TRBJ1-1
length: 16
size: .
V: TRBV27
DNA: TGTGCCAGCGGAGTCTTAATGGGGCGAGGTGACACTGAAGCTTTCTTT
CDR3: CASGVLMGRGDTEAFF

D: TRBD2
J: TRBJ2-2
length: 15
size: .
V: TRBV9
DNA: TGTGCCAGCAGTCCGAGCGGGGCTTCTACCGGGGAGCTGTTTTTT
CDR3: CASSPSGASTGELFF

D: TRBD1
J: TRBJ2-1
length: 17
size: .
V: TRBV10-3
DNA: TGTGCCATCAGTAGGGGACAGCGAACCCAGGGGCCGAATGAGCAGTTCTTC
CDR3: CAISRGQRTQGPNEQFF

D: .
J: TRBJ2-5
length: 15
size: .
V: TRBV7-3
DNA: TGTGCCAGCAGCTCGGCGGGGACGGAACAAGAGACCCAGTACTTC
CDR3: CASSSAGTEQETQYF

D: TRBD1
J: TRBJ1-2
length: 15
size: .
V: TRBV19
DNA: TGTGCCAGTAGTATAGGGCCAGGGGGCGTCTATGGCTACACCTTC
CDR3: CASSIGPGGVYGYTF

D: .
J: TRBJ2-3
length: 14
size: .
V: TRBV2
DNA: TGTGCCAGCAGTGAAACTCGACACACAGATACGCAGTATTTT
CDR3: CASSETRHTDTQYF

D: TRBD1
J: TRBJ2-2
length: 15
size: .
V: TRBV9
DNA: TGTGCCAGCAGCGCAGACAGGGAGAACACCGGGGAGCTGTTTTTT
CDR3: CASSADRENTGELFF

D: TRBD1
J: TRBJ1-2
length: 12
size: .
V: TRBV6-5
DNA: TGTGCCGCCCAGGGGGGCGGCTATGGCTACACCTTC
CDR3: CAAQGGGYGYTF

D: .
J: TRBJ1-4
length: 15
size: .
V: TRBV7-9
DNA: TGTGCCAGCAGCTTATCGGGGACGGTTAGCGGAAAACTGTTTTTT
CDR3: CASSLSGTVSGKLFF

D: TRBD1
J: TRBJ2-7
length: 16
size: .
V: TRBV5-4
DNA: TGTGCCAGCAGCCCTGGGGGACAGGGGGCGAGCTACGAGCAGTACTTC
CDR3: CASSPGGQGASYEQYF

D: .
J: TRBJ2-3
length: 10
size: .
V: TRBV6-1
DNA: TGTGCCAGCAGTGAACCGGACAGCAATTTT
CDR3: CASSEPDSNF

D: .
J: TRBJ1-1
length: 14
size: .
V: TRBV5-1
DNA: TGCGCCAGTTACTTCCAAGGAGGGAACACTGAAGCTTTCTTT
CDR3: CASYFQGGNTEAFF

D: .
J: TRBJ1-2
length: 15
size: .
V: TRBV6-5
DNA: TGTGCCAGCAGAACACTGGGGGGATCTGACTATGGCTACACCTTC
CDR3: CASRTLGGSDYGYTF

D: .
J: TRBJ1-1
length: 12
size: few
V: TRBV9
DNA: TGTGCCAGCAGCCCCCAGTTCACTGAAGCTTTCTTT
CDR3: CASSPQFTEAFF

D: TRBD2
J: TRBJ2-3
length: 16
size: .
V: TRBV2
DNA: TGTGCCAGCAAGCAATCTAGCGGGGGGCGGGCAGATACGCAGTATTTT
CDR3: CASKQSSGGRADTQYF

D: TRBD1
J: TRBJ1-5
length: 14
size: .
V: TRBV15
DNA: TGTGCCACCAGCGGACAGGGACGCAATCAGCCCCAGCATTTT
CDR3: CATSGQGRNQPQHF

D: .
J: TRBJ1-5
length: 15
size: .
V: TRBV19
DNA: TGTGCCAGTAGTATAGAACGAAGGGGAAATCAGCCCCAGCATTTT
CDR3: CASSIERRGNQPQHF

D: .
J: TRBJ2-1
length: 14
size: .
V: TRBV9
DNA: TGTGCCAGCAGCGTTGGCGGGGGCTCACCTGAGCAGTTCTTC
CDR3: CASSVGGGSPEQFF

D: TRBD2
J: TRBJ2-1
length: 16
size: .
V: TRBV13
DNA: TGTGCCAGCAGCAGATCTAGCGGGGAGGATAGGAGTGAGCAGTTCTTC
CDR3: CASSRSSGEDRSEQFF

D: TRBD1
J: TRBJ1-1
length: 15
size: once
V: TRBV7-9
DNA: TGTGCCAGCAGCTTAGAGGGACAGGGGGGTACTGAAGCTTTCTTT
CDR3: CASSLEGQGGTEAFF

D: .
J: TRBJ2-1
length: 12
size: .
V: TRBV15
DNA: TGTGCCACCAGCGGCAGAGGATATGAGCAGTTCTTC
CDR3: CATSGRGYEQFF

D: .
J: TRBJ1-2
length: 13
size: medium-sized
V: TRBV2
DNA: TGTGCCAGCAGGGAGGGCTCCGACTATGGCTACACCTTC
CDR3: CASREGSDYGYTF

D: .
J: TRBJ2-5
length: 16
size: .
V: TRBV9
DNA: TGTGCCAGCAGCGTGGACCCCAATAGGGGACAAGAGACCCAGTACTTC
CDR3: CASSVDPNRGQETQYF

D: .
J: TRBJ1-1
length: 13
size: once
V: TRBV7-7
DNA: TGTGCTAGCAGCCCTCCGGGGGTCACTGAAGCTTTCTTT
CDR3: CASSPPGVTEAFF

D: .
J: TRBJ1-1
length: 11
size: few
V: TRBV6-6
DNA: TGTGCCAGCACCCAGGGTTTTGAAGCTTTCTTT
CDR3: CASTQGFEAFF